These 8 T cell receptor beta chains originate from one sample sequenced in a study of shared clonotypes between healthy human individuals. Measured with immunoSEQ multiplex PCR; TCRdb has only the in-frame clones, and not every one. Here the sample spans around 2.5 million clones, roughly 93% being singletons. The sample was naive CD4+ T cells from PBMCs. Indicated subset: CD45RA+ positively selected. The receptors stem from a man between 18 and 35 years old in good health. Some clones in this sample may be carry-over from other donors' samples.

The chain carries TRBV5-1 and TRBJ2-7; TRBD1 matches 7 bases. Losses at the gene ends were 3 bases for V and 6 bases for J; bases not matched to a gene: 3. The CDR3 runs 12 residues. Germline V lookup: CDR1 SGHRS, CDR2 YFSETQ. CDR3 loop: CASSSQGFEQYF. Written as DNA, the CDR3 is TGCGCCAGCAGCTCACAGGGGTTCGAGCAGTACTTC.

The chain links TRBV5-1 to TRBJ2-5; tentative D call: TRBD1 (6 bases). The end of the DNA aligns better with TRBJ2-7, so the J call may be wrong. The CDR3 sequence is 12 residues long. The germline CDR1 and CDR2 sequences are SGHRS and YFSETQ. The CDR3 here is CASSSTGAEQYF. The CDR3 region has the DNA TGCGCCAGCAGCTCGACAGGAGCCGAGCAGTACTTC.

J is TRBJ2-1 and V is TRBV2; unclear D gene. CDR3 length: 15 residues. Trimming took off 3 bases at V and 6 bases at J, with 15 bases between the two ends. Germline values: CDR1 SNHLY, CDR2 FYNNEI. The CDR3 sequence is CASSEMGPVRNEQFF. CDR3 coding DNA: TGTGCCAGCAGTGAGATGGGCCCTGTACGCAATGAGCAGTTCTTC.

The gene calls are TRBV7-3 and TRBJ2-7, with TRBD2 identical over 7 bases. The ends lost 5 bases at V and 5 bases at J; junction bases unmatched: 15. The CDR3 is 16 residues long. Looked up from germline, CDR1 is SGHTA and CDR2 is FQGTGA. CDR3 nucleotides: TGTGCCAGCAGCCCAAGGGGAGGGCGGGAGCTTGACGAGCAGTACTTC. Protein product: CASSPRGGRELDEQYF. Filled out from reference TRBV7-3 and TRBJ2-7, the complete variable domain reads GAGVSQTPSNKVTEKGKYVELRCDPISGHTALYWYRQSLGQGPEFLIYFQGTGAADDSGLPNDRFFAVRPEGSVSTLKIQRTERGDSAVYLCASSPRGGRELDEQYFGPGTRLTVT.

The chain has TRBV6-5 and TRBJ2-7; TRBD1 agrees at 7 bases. V gave up 6 bases and J gave up 0 bases; unmatched junction bases: 8. Germline V gives CDR1 MNHEY, CDR2 SVGAGI. This CDR3 contains 15 residues. The CDR3 DNA is TGTGCCAGCAGACGGGACAGACCAAGCTCCTACGAGCAGTACTTC. The encoded protein is CASRRDRPSSYEQYF.

V is TRBV6-6 and J is TRBJ1-5; possible D gene TRBD1, 5 bases. V was pared by 8 bases and J by 4 bases, with 9 bases between. Looked up from germline, CDR1 is MNHNY and CDR2 is SVGAGI (reference sequence). The CDR3 runs to 12 residues. CDR3 nucleotide sequence: TGTGCCAGCGGGGACCCTAATCAGCCCCAGCATTTT. Its translation: CASGDPNQPQHF.

This clone has a single count. This chain joins TRBV28 and TRBJ1-5; no reliable D call. The CDR3 has 15 amino acids. Germline V gene sequence: CDR1 MDHEN, CDR2 SYDVKM. V gave up 3 bases and J gave up 1 base, with 10 bases separating them. For the CDR3, the DNA is TGTGCCAGCAGTTTTCGGGGAATAAGCAATCAGCCCCAGCATTTT. Translation gives CASSFRGISNQPQHF.

The genes are TRBV4-3 and TRBJ2-5; 8 nucleotides line up with TRBD1. J was trimmed by 14 bases and V by 1 base; bases with no gene match: 6. The CDR3 covers 12 residues. The germline CDR1 and CDR2 sequences are LGHNA and YSLEER. The CDR3 spells CASSQGRGPAYF. CDR3 sequence (DNA): TGCGCCAGCAGCCAAGGCAGGGGGCCGGCATACTTC.